The 15 T cell receptor beta chains below all came from one sample that was sequenced in a study of tumor and adjacent non-tumor tissue in lung cancer. A modified ARM-PCR protocol with three rounds of nested PCR amplified TCRbeta. A single record per CDR3 protein comes from TCRdb applying MiXCR to the multiplex PCR reads. The data show more than 60,000 distinct CDR3 sequences, with about three quarters seen just once and about an eighth held by the top ten. No cell sorting was done before RNA was extracted from the tissue. The sample taken for sequencing was lung tumor tissue. These receptors were collected from a woman aged 45-60 years with non-small cell lung cancer.

About this clonotype: The junction departs from germline at one end; a sequencing error may be responsible. V gene TRBV6-1 combines with J gene TRBJ2-1; TRBD1 might be the D (5 bases). CDR3 length equals 13 residues. Germline values: CDR1 MNHNS, CDR2 SASEGT. The CDR3 region is CASEQGSYNEQLF. The CDR3 bases are TGTGCCAGCGAGCAGGGATCCTACAATGAGCAGCTCTTC.

This clonotype came up many times. J is TRBJ1-5 and V is TRBV4-1, with 8 bases matching TRBD1. The CDR3 is 16 residues long. Germline V CDR1 and CDR2: MGHRA, YSYEKL. The J segment lost 6 bases and the V segment lost 0 bases, leaving 7 bases of the junction unmatched. CDR3 in DNA: TGCGCCAGCAGCCAAGACGCGCAGGGGGCGGGTCAGCCCCAGCATTTT. Translating gives CASSQDAQGAGQPQHF.

V is TRBV29-1 and J is TRBJ2-7, with TRBD1 identical over 9 bases. The J call may be faulty, since TRBJ2-1 better matches the DNA end. CDR3 length equals 15 residues. CDR1 and CDR2 (germline): SQVTM, ANQGSEA. This chain's CDR3 is CSVTIGGQGAYKQFF. DNA for the CDR3: TGCAGCGTTACAATAGGGGGACAGGGAGCCTACAAGCAGTTCTTC.

Of note for this clonotype: The junction departs from the called germline gene at one end, perhaps through a read error. The rearrangement links TRBV6-5 to TRBJ1-2; TRBD1 matches at 7 bases. Germline V gene sequence: CDR1 MNHEY, CDR2 SVGAGI. The CDR3 extends over 14 amino acids. Here the CDR3 DNA reads TGTGCCAGCATTTACCAGAGACAGGGCTATGGCTATACCTTC. The encoded protein is CASIYQRQGYGYTF.

The V gene is TRBV6-1, the J gene TRBJ2-2; the D gene could be TRBD1 or TRBD2 (6 bases each). This CDR3 has 16 residues. Germline CDR1 reads MNHNS; CDR2 reads SASEGT. The V gene lost 6 bases and the J gene lost 8 bases, with 22 bases spanning the gap. The CDR3 is CASRGGTLLSGGELFF. CDR3 nucleotides: TGTGCCAGCAGGGGGGGCACCCTTTTGTCGGGTGGGGAGCTGTTTTTT.

Of note for this clonotype: Without the conserved terminal phenylalanine or tryptophan, this CDR3 likely stems from a read error. The V gene is TRBV4-1, the J gene TRBJ2-1, with D perhaps given as TRBD1 or TRBD2 (6 bases each). The CDR3 runs to 13 residues. With 3 bases removed from V and 13 bases from J, the gap between germline ends came to 16 bases. CDR1 is MGHRA and CDR2 is YSYEKL in the germline V gene. This chain's CDR3 is CASSQKGDFEQFL. For the CDR3, the DNA is TGCGCCAGCAGCCAGAAGGGGGACTTTGAACAGTTCCTC.

The table lists this clonotype with a count of one. Germline and junction disagree at one end, which may indicate a read error. The chain links TRBV12-3 or TRBV12-4 to TRBJ2-1; D is unresolved. The CDR3 consists of 13 residues. The CDR3: CVSVLPPRNEQFF. In nucleotides, the CDR3 is TGTGTCAGCGTTTTACCTCCGCGGAATGAGCAGTTCTTC.

The rearrangement joins TRBV11-2 to TRBJ2-1, with 14 bases lining up with TRBD2. This CDR3 comprises 18 residues. Germline V gene data show CDR1 as SGHAT and CDR2 as FQNNGV. V trimming: 4 bases; J trimming: 12 bases; junction bases outside the gene matches: 17. In DNA, the CDR3 is TGTGCCAGCAGCTCATATAATTGGGGACTAGCGGGAGAGGAGCGGCAGTTCTTC. This encodes CASSSYNWGLAGEERQFF.

The gene calls are TRBV29-1 and TRBJ1-1; D not resolved. Germline lookup yields CDR1 SQVTM and CDR2 ANQGSEA. V was clipped by 3 bases and J by 12 bases, with 17 bases between them. The CDR3 has 12 residues. CDR3 DNA: TGCAGCGTTGATTCTAAGGTACAGCATACTTTCTTT. Translated, it gives CSVDSKVQHTFF.

Details on this clonotype: A much larger clone differs by one base, so this may be a read error. This chain links TRBV20-1 with TRBJ2-7; the D is unclear. Trimming removed 3 bases from V and 5 bases from J, with 11 bases in between. CDR1 and CDR2 (germline): DFQATT, SNEGSKA (reference sequence). The CDR3 sequence is 12 residues long. CDR3 sequence: CSASNRENEQYF. The DNA for the CDR3 is TGCAGTGCTAGCAACCGAGAGAACGAGCAGTACTTC.

This clonotype was observed a single time. One end of the junction does not line up with germline, which may come from a read error. This sequence joins TRBV11-2 and TRBJ2-3; D not resolved. CDR3 size: 16 residues. CDR1 is SGHAT and CDR2 is FQNNGV in the germline V gene. In DNA, the CDR3 is TGTGTCAGCAGCCCGGTAGGTCACCCGCTTCCAGATACGCAGTATTTT. It yields the protein CVSSPVGHPLPDTQYF.

On this clonotype itself: A read error may be the cause here, since a much bigger clone is one base away. The chain has TRBV20-1 and TRBJ2-7; 8 positions match TRBD2. In germline, CDR1 is DFQATT, CDR2 SNEGSKA (reference sequence). The CDR3 sequence is 14 residues long. The CDR3 protein is CNASRLAGTYEQYF. CDR3 bases: TGCAATGCTAGTCGGCTAGCGGGTACCTACGAGCAGTACTTC.

The rearrangement links TRBV28 to TRBJ2-5, with TRBD2 matching over 7 bases. V was clipped by 9 bases and J by 9 bases; unmatched bases: 10. The CDR3 is 12 residues long. Germline V lookup: CDR1 MDHEN, CDR2 SYDVKM. The CDR3 reads CARSGLLEAQYF. CDR3 DNA: TGTGCCAGATCGGGACTACTGGAGGCCCAGTACTTC.

In this sample, this clonotype turned up many times. The chain carries TRBV29-1 and TRBJ2-3; 7 bases agree with TRBD2. CDR3 length: 14 residues. The germline V gene has CDR1 SQVTM and CDR2 ANQGSEA. V lost 4 bases, J lost 5 bases, and 9 bases stayed unmatched. The chain's CDR3 is CSVVRAGRQDTQYF. In DNA form, the CDR3 reads TGCAGCGTTGTCCGAGCGGGGCGACAAGATACGCAGTATTTT.

Concerning this clonotype itself: The junction differs from germline at one of its ends, possibly a read error. J is TRBJ2-3 and V is TRBV29-1; no clear D gene. The CDR3 contains 12 residues. Per the germline V gene, CDR1 is SQVTM and CDR2 is ANQGSEA. The CDR3 coding sequence is TGCAACATTGTTTCAGACACAGATACGCAATATTTT. Translation gives CNIVSDTDTQYF.